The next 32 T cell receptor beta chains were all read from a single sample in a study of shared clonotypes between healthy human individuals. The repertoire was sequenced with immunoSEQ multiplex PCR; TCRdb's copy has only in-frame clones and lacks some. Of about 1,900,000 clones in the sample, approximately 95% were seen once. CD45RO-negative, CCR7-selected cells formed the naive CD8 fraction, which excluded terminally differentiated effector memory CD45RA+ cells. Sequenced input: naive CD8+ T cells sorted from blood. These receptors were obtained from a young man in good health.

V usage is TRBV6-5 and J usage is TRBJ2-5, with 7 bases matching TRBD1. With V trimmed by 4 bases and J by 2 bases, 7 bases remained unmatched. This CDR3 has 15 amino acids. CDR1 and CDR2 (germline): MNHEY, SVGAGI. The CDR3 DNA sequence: TGTGCCAGCAGTTCTCCCGGGACAGCACAAGAGACCCAGTACTTC. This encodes CASSSPGTAQETQYF.

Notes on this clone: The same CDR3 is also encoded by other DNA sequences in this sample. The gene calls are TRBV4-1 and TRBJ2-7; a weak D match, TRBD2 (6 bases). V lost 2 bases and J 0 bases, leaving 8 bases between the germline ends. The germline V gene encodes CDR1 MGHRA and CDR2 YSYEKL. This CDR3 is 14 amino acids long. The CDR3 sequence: CASSQKLASYEQYF. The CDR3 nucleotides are TGCGCCAGCAGCCAAAAACTAGCCTCCTACGAGCAGTACTTC.

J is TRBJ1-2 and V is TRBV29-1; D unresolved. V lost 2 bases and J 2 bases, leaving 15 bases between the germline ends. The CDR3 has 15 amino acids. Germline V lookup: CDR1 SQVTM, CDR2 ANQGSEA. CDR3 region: CSVESQDPINYGYTF. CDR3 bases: TGCAGCGTTGAAAGCCAGGACCCGATAAACTATGGCTACACCTTC. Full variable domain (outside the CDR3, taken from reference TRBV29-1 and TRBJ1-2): SAVISQKPSRDICQRGTSLTIQCQVDSQVTMMFWYRQQPGQSLTLIATANQGSEATYESGFVIDKFPISRPNLTFSTLTVSNMSPEDSSIYLCSVESQDPINYGYTFGSGTRLTVV.

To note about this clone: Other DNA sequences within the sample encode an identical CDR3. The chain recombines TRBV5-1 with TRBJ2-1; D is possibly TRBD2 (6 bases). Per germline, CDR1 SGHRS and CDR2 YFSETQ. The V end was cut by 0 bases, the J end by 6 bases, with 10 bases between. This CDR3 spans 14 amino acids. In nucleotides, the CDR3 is TGCGCCAGCAGCTTGGAACTAGCAGGCAATGAGCAGTTCTTC. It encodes CASSLELAGNEQFF.

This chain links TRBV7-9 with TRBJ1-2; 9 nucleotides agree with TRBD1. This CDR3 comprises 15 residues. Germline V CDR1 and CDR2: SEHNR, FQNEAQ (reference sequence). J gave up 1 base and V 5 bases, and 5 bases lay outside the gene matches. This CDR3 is CASSVGTGFNYGYTF. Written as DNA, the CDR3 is TGTGCCAGCAGCGTAGGGACAGGGTTTAACTATGGCTACACCTTC.

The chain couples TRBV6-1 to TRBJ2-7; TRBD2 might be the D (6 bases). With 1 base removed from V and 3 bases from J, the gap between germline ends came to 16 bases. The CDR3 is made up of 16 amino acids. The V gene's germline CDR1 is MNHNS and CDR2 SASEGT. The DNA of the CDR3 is TGTGCCAGCAGTGAAGGAGGGAGGCGGGAAAGCTACGAGCAGTACTTC. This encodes CASSEGGRRESYEQYF.

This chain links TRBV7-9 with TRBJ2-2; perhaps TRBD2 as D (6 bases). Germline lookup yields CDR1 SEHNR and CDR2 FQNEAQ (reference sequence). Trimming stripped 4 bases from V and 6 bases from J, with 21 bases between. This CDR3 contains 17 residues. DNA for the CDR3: TGTGCCAGCAGCTCCTCACCCGGGACTTGGGGGTCCGGGGAGCTGTTTTTT. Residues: CASSSSPGTWGSGELFF.

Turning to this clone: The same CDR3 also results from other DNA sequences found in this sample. CDR3 in amino acids: CASSPRTDTQYF. The CDR3 region has the DNA TGTGCCAGCAGCCCCCGGACAGATACGCAGTATTTT. V gene TRBV27 combines with J gene TRBJ2-3; D remains ambiguous. The CDR3 totals 12 residues. Germline-derived CDR1 and CDR2 are MNHEY and SMNVEV (reference sequence). The V and J ends lost 6 bases and 3 bases respectively, with 7 bases between them.

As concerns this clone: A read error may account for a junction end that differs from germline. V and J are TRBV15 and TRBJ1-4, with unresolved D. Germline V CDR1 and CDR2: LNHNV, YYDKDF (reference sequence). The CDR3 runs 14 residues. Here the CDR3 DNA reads TGTGCCACCAGCAGAGGTCTCGGAGGAAGAAACTTCACCTTT. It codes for CATSRGLGGRNFTF.

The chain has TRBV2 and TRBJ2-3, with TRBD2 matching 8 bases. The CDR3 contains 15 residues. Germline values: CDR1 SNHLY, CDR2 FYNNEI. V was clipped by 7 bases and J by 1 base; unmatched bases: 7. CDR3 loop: CASIFSGAGTDTQYF. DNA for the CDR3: TGTGCCAGCATTTTTAGCGGGGCTGGCACAGATACGCAGTATTTT. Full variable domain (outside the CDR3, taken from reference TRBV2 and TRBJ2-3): EPEVTQTPSHQVTQMGQEVILRCVPISNHLYFYWYRQILGQKVEFLVSFYNNEISEKSEIFDDQFSVERPDGSNFTLKIRSTKLEDSAMYFCASIFSGAGTDTQYFGPGTRLTVL.

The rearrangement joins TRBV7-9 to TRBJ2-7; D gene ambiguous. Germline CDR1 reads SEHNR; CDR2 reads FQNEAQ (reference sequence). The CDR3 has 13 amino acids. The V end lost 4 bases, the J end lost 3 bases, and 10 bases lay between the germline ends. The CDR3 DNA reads TGTGCCAGCAGCTGGGGATCGTACTACGAGCAGTACTTC. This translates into CASSWGSYYEQYF.

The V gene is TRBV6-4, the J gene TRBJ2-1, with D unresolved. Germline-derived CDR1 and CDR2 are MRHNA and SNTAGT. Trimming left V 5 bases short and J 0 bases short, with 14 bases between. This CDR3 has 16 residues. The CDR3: CASSPRTGSSYNEQFF. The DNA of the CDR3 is TGTGCCAGCAGTCCAAGAACGGGCAGCTCCTACAATGAGCAGTTCTTC.

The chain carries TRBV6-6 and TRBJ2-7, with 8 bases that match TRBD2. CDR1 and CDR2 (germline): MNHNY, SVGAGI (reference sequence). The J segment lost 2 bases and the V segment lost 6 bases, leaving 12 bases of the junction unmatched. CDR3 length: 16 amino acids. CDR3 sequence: CASSHPGLGITYEQYF. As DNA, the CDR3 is TGTGCCAGCAGCCACCCGGGACTAGGGATTACCTACGAGCAGTACTTC.

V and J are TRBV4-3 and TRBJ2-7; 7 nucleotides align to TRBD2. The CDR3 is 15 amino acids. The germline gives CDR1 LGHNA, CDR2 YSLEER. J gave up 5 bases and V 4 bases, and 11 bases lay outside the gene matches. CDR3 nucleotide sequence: TGCGCCAGCAGCCCTACCGGCGGGAGCCAGAACGAGCAGTACTTC. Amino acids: CASSPTGGSQNEQYF.

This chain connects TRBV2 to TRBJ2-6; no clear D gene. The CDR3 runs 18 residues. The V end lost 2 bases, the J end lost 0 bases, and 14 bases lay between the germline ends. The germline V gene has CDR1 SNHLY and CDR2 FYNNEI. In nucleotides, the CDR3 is TGTGCCAGCAGTGAAAACCTAGTCGAGTACTCTGGGGCCAACGTCCTGACTTTC. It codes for CASSENLVEYSGANVLTF.

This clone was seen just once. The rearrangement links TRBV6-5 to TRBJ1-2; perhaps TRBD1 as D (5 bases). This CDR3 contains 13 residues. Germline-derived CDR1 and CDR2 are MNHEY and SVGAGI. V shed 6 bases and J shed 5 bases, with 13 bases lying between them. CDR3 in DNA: TGTGCCAGCAGCTGGGGGGTTGATTATGGCTACACCTTC. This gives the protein CASSWGVDYGYTF.

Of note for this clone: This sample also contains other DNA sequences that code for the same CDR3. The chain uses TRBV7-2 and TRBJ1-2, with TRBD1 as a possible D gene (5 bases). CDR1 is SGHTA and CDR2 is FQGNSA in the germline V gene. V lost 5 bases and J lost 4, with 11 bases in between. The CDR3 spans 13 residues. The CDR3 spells CASSLGTPYGYTF. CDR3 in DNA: TGTGCCAGCAGCCTCGGGACCCCCTATGGCTACACCTTC.

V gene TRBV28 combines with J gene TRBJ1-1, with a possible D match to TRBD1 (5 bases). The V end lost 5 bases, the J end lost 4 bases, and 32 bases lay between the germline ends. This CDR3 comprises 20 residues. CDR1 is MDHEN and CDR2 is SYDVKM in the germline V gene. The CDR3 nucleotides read TGTGCCAGCAGTCCGCCTATTGGGACTGTGGGGGTGGCGTTGACCACTGAAGCTTTCTTT. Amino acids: CASSPPIGTVGVALTTEAFF. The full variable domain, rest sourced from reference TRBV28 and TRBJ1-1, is DVKVTQSSRYLVKRTGEKVFLECVQDMDHENMFWYRQDPGLGLRLIYFSYDVKMKEKGDIPEGYSVSREKKERFSLILESASTNQTSMYLCASSPPIGTVGVALTTEAFFGQGTRLTVV.

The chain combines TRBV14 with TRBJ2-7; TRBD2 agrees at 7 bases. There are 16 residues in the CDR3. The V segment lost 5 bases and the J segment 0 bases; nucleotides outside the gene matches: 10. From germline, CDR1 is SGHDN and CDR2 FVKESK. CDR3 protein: CASSALTSRNSYEQYF. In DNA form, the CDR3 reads TGTGCCAGCAGCGCCCTGACTAGCCGCAACTCCTACGAGCAGTACTTC.

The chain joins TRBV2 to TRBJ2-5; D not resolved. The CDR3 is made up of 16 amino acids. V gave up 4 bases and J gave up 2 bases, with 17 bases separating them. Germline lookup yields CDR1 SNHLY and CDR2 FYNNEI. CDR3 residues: CASSVDIDQQQETQYF. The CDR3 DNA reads TGTGCCAGCAGTGTGGATATCGACCAACAGCAAGAGACCCAGTACTTC.

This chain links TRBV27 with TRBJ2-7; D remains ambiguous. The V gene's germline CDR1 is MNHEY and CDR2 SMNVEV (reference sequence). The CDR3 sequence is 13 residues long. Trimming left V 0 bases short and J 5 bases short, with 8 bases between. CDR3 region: CASSLSIGNEQYF. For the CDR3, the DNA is TGTGCCAGCAGTTTATCGATTGGGAACGAGCAGTACTTC.

CDR3: CASSAPKETGGLQGNSPLHF. DNA for the CDR3: TGCGCCAGCAGTGCCCCGAAGGAGACAGGGGGCCTTCAAGGAAATTCACCCCTCCACTTT. The chain has TRBV10-1 and TRBJ1-6; 10 bases agree with TRBD1. In germline, CDR1 is WNHNN, CDR2 SYGVQD (reference sequence). The junction had 19 bases not matched to a gene; V was cut back by 4 bases and J by 7 bases. The CDR3 is 20 residues long.

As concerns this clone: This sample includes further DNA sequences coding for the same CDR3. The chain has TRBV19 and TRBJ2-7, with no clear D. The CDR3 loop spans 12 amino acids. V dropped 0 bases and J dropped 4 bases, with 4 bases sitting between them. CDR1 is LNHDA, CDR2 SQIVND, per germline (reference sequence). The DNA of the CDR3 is TGTGCCAGTAGTATAGATGGGTACGAGCAGTACTTC. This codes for CASSIDGYEQYF.

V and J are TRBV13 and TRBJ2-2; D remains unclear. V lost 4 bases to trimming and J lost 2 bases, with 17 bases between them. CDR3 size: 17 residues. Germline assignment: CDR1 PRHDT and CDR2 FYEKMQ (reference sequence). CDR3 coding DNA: TGTGCCAGCAGCTCACAAGACCATCTGACCAACACCGGGGAGCTGTTTTTT. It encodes CASSSQDHLTNTGELFF.

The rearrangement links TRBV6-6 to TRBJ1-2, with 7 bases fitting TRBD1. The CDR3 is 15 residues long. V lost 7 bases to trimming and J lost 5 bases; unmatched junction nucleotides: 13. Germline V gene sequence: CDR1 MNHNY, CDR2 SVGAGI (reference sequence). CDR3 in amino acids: CASTQMPAGGYGYTF. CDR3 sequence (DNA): TGTGCCAGCACCCAAATGCCCGCAGGGGGATATGGCTACACCTTC.

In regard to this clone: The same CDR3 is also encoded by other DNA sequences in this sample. CDR3 region: CASSEAVSYEQYF. For the CDR3, the DNA is TGTGCCAGCAGTGAAGCCGTCTCCTACGAGCAGTACTTC. V and J are TRBV6-1 and TRBJ2-7, with D hard to call. Per germline, CDR1 MNHNS and CDR2 SASEGT. V lost 0 bases and J 0 bases, leaving 3 bases between the germline ends. CDR3 length equals 13 residues.

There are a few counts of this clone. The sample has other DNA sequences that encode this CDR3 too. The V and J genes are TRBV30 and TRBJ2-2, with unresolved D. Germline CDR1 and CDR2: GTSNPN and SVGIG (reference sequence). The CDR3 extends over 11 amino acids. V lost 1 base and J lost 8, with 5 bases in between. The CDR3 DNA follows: TGTGCCTGGAGTGGGGGAGGGGAGCTGTTTTTT. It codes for CAWSGGGELFF.

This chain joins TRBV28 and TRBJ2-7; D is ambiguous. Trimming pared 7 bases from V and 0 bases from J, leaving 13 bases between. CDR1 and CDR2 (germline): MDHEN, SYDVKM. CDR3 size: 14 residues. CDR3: CASTVRTFSYEQYF. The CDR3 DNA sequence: TGTGCCAGCACTGTCCGGACCTTCTCCTACGAGCAGTACTTC.

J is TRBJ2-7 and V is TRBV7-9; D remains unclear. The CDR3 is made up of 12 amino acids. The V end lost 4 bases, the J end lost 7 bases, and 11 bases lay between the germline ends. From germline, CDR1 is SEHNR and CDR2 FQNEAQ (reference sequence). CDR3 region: CASSYGLGEQYF. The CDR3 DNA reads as TGTGCCAGCAGCTATGGTTTGGGGGAGCAGTACTTC. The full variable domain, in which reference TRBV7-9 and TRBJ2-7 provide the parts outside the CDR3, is DTGVSQNPRHKITKRGQNVTFRCDPISEHNRLYWYRQTLGQGPEFLTYFQNEAQLEKSRLLSDRFSAERPKGSFSTLEIQRTEQGDSAMYLCASSYGLGEQYFGPGTRLTVT.

The CDR3 protein is CASSEFSAGSQPQHF. CDR3 nucleotides: TGTGCCAGCAGTGAATTTTCGGCCGGTAGTCAGCCCCAGCATTTT. The V and J genes are TRBV2 and TRBJ1-5, with D hard to call. Trimming shortened V by 2 bases and J by 6 bases, and 14 bases separated the two germline ends. The CDR3 is 15 residues long. Germline V gene lookup returns CDR1 SNHLY and CDR2 FYNNEI.

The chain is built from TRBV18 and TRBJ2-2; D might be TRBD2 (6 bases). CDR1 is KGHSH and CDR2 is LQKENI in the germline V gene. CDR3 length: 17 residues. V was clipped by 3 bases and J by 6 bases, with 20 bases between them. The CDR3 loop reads CASSPSGTSIWAGELFF. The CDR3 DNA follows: TGTGCCAGCTCACCGTCCGGGACTTCTATCTGGGCCGGGGAGCTGTTTTTT. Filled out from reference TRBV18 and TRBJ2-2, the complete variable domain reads NAGVMQNPRHLVRRRGQEARLRCSPMKGHSHVYWYRQLPEEGLKFMVYLQKENIIDESGMPKERFSAEFPKEGPSILRIQQVVRGDSAAYFCASSPSGTSIWAGELFFGEGSRLTVL.

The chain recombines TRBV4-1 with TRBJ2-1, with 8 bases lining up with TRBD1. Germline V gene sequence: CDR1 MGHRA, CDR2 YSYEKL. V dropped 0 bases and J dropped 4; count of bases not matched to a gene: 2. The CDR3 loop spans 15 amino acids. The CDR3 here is CASSQDGTGYNEQFF. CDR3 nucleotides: TGCGCCAGCAGCCAAGACGGGACAGGATACAATGAGCAGTTCTTC.